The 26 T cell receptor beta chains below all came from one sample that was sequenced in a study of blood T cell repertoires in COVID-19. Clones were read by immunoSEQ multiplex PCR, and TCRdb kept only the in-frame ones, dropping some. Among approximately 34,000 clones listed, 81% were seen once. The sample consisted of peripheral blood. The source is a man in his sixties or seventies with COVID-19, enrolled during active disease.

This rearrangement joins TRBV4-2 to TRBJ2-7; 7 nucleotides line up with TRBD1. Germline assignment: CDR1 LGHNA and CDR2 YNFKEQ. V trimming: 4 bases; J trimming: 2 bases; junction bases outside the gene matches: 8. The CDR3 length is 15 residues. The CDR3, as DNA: TGTGCCAGCAGCCTTGGACCAGGGGGACCCTACGAGCAGTACTTC. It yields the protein CASSLGPGGPYEQYF.

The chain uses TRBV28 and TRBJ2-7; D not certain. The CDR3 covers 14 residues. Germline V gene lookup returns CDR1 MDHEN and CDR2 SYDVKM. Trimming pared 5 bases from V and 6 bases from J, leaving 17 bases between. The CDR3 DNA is TGTGCCAGCAGTCCCCGGATAGCTAGTTTCGAGCAGTACTTC. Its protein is CASSPRIASFEQYF.

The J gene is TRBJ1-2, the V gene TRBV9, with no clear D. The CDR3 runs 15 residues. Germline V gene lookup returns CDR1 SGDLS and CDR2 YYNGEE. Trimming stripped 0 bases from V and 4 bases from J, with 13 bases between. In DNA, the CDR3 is TGTGCCAGCAGCGTAGCGACGGGAGTAGGCTATGGCTACACCTTC. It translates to CASSVATGVGYGYTF.

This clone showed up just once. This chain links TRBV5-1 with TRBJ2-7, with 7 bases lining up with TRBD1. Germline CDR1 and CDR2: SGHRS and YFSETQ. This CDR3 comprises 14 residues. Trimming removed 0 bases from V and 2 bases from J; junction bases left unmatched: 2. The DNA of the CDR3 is TGCGCCAGCAGCTTGGGACAGGGAGCCTACGAGCAGTACTTC. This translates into CASSLGQGAYEQYF.

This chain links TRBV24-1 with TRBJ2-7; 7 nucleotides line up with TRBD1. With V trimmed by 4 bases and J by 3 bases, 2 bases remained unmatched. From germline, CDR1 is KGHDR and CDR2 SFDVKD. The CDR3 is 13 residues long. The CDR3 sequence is CATSDWTGYEQYF. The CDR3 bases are TGTGCCACCAGTGACTGGACAGGCTACGAGCAGTACTTC.

The CDR3 loop reads CASSPLGGGPNEQYF. CDR3 coding DNA: TGCGCCAGCAGCCCGCTAGGGGGAGGGCCTAACGAGCAGTACTTC. The V and J genes are TRBV4-1 and TRBJ2-7; a weak D match, TRBD2 (7 bases). Trimming left V 4 bases short and J 5 bases short, with 18 bases between. The CDR3 sequence is 15 residues long. Germline CDR1 and CDR2: MGHRA and YSYEKL.

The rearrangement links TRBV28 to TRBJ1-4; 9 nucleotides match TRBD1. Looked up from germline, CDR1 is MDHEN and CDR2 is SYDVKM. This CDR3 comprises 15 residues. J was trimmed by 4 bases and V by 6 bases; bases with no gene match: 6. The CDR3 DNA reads TGTGCCAGCAGGCCGACAGGGGGACTTAATGAAAAACTGTTTTTT. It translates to CASRPTGGLNEKLFF.

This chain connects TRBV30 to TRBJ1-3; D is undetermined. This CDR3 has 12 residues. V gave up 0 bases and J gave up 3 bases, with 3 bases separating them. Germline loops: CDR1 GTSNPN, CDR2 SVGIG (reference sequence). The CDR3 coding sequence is TGTGCCTGGAGTGTACTTGGAAACACCATATATTTT. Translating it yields CAWSVLGNTIYF.

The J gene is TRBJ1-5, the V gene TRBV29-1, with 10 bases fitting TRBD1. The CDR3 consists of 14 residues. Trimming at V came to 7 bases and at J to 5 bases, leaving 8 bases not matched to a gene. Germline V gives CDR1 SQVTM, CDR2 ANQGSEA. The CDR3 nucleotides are TGCAGCGCCGCCGCTGGGACAGGGGATCAGCCCCAGCATTTT. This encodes CSAAAGTGDQPQHF.

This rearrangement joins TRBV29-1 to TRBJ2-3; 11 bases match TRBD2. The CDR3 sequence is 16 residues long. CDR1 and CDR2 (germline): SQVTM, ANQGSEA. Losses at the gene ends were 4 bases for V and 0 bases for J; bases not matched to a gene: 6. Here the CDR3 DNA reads TGCAGCGTTGCTAGCGGGAGGTACCCTAGCACAGATACGCAGTATTTT. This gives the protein CSVASGRYPSTDTQYF.

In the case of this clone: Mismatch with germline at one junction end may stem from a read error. The CDR3 nucleotides are TGTGCTAGCAGCTTGGCCACCCACACTGAAGCTTTCTTT. It is translated as CASSLATHTEAFF. The chain has TRBV7-7 and TRBJ1-1; D remains ambiguous. Germline CDR1 is SSHAT and CDR2 is FNYEAQ (reference sequence). The CDR3 has 13 amino acids. The full variable domain, rest sourced from reference TRBV7-7 and TRBJ1-1, is GAGVSQSPRYKVTKRGQDVTLRCDPISSHATLYWYQQALGQGPEFLTYFNYEAQPDKSGLPSDRFSAERPEGSISTLTIQRTEQRDSAMYRCASSLATHTEAFFGQGTRLTVV.

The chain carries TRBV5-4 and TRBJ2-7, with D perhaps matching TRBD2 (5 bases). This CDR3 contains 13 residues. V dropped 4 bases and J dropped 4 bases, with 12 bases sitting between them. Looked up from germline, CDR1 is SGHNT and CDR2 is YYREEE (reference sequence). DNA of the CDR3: TGTGCCAGCAGCATCCAACTAGGGTACGAGCAGTACTTC. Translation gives CASSIQLGYEQYF.

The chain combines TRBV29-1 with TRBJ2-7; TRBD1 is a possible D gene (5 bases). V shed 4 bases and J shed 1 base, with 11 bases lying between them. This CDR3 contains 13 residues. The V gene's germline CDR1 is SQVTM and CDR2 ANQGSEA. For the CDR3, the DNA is TGCAGCGTTGTGGTGCAGGGATCCTACGAGCAGTACTTC. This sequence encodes CSVVVQGSYEQYF.

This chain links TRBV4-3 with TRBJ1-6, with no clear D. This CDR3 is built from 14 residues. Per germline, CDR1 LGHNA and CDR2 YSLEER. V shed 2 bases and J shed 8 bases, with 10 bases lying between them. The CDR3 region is CASSQPNPYSPLHF. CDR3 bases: TGCGCCAGCAGCCAACCTAACCCCTATTCACCCCTCCACTTT.

The CDR3 loop reads CASSGQVYGQHSNQPQHF. The DNA for the CDR3 is TGTGCCAGCAGTGGGCAGGTTTACGGACAACATAGCAATCAGCCCCAGCATTTT. The chain joins TRBV6-1 to TRBJ1-5; D is possibly TRBD1 (5 bases). The germline V gene has CDR1 MNHNS and CDR2 SASEGT. This CDR3 has 18 residues. The V end lost 4 bases, the J end lost 0 bases, and 19 bases lay between the germline ends.

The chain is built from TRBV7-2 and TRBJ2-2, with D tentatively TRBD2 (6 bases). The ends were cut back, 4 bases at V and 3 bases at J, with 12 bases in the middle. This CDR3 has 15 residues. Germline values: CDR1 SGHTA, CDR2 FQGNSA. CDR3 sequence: CASSWGLLDTGELFF. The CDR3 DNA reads TGTGCCAGCAGCTGGGGACTCTTAGACACCGGGGAGCTGTTTTTT. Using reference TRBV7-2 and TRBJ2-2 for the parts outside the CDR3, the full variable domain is GAGVSQSPSNKVTEKGKDVELRCDPISGHTALYWYRQSLGQGLEFLIYFQGNSAPDKSGLPSDRFSAERTGGSVSTLTIQRTQQEDSAVYLCASSWGLLDTGELFFGEGSRLTVL.

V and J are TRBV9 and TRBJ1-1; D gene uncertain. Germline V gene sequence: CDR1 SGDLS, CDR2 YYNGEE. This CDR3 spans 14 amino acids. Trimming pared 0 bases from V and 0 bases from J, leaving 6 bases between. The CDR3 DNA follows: TGTGCCAGCAGCGTAGGAGGTATGAACACTGAAGCTTTCTTT. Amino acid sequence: CASSVGGMNTEAFF. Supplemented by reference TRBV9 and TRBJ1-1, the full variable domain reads DSGVTQTPKHLITATGQRVTLRCSPRSGDLSVYWYQQSLDQGLQFLIQYYNGEERAKGNILERFSAQQFPDLHSELNLSSLELGDSALYFCASSVGGMNTEAFFGQGTRLTVV.

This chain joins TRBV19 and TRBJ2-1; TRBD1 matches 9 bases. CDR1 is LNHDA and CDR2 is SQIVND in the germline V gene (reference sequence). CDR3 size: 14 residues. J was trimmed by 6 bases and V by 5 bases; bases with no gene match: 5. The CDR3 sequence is CASSLQTGGNEQFF. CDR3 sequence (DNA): TGTGCCAGTAGTCTCCAGACAGGGGGCAATGAGCAGTTCTTC. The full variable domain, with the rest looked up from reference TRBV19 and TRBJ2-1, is DGGITQSPKYLFRKEGQNVTLSCEQNLNHDAMYWYRQDPGQGLRLIYYSQIVNDFQKGDIAEGYSVSREKKESFPLTVTSAQKNPTAFYLCASSLQTGGNEQFFGPGTRLTVL.

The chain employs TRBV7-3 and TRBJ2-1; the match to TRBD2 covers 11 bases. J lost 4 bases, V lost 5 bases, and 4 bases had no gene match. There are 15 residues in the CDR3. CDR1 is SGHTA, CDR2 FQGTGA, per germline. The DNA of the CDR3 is TGTGCCAGCAGCGCCTCTAGCGGGAGGTACAATGAGCAGTTCTTC. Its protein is CASSASSGRYNEQFF.

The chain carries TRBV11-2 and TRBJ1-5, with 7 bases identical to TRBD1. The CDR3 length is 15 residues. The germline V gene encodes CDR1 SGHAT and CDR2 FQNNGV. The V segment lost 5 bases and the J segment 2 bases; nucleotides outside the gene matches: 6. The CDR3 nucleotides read TGTGCCAGCAGCCAAGATACAGGGGGCAATCAGCCCCAGCATTTT. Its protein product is CASSQDTGGNQPQHF.

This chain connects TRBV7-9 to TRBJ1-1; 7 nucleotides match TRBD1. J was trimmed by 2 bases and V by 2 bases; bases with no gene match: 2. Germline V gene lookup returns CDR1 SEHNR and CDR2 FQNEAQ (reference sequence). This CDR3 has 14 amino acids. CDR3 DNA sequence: TGTGCCAGCAGCTTACTAGGGGGCAACACTGAAGCTTTCTTT. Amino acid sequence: CASSLLGGNTEAFF.

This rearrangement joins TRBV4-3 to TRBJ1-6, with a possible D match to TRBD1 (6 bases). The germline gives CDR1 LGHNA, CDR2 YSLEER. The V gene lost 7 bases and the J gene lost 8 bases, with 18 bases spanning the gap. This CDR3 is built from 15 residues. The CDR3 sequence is CASTRNRVPDSPLHF. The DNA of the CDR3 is TGCGCCAGCACTCGGAACAGGGTTCCGGATTCACCCCTCCACTTT.

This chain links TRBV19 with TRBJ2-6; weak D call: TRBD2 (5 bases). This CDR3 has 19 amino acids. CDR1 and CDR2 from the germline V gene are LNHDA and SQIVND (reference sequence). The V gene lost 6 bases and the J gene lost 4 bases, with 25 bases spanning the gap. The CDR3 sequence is CASRPQAAQLSSGANVLTF. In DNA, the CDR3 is TGTGCCAGTAGACCCCAAGCGGCTCAGCTGAGCTCCGGGGCCAACGTCCTGACTTTC.

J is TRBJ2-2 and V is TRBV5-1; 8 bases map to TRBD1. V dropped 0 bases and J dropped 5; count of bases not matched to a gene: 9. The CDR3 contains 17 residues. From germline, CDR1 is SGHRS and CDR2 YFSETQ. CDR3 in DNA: TGCGCCAGCAGCTTGGGTGGACAGGGTTATTCAACCGGGGAGCTGTTTTTT. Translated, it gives CASSLGGQGYSTGELFF. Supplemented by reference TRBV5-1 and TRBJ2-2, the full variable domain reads KAGVTQTPRYLIKTRGQQVTLSCSPISGHRSVSWYQQTPGQGLQFLFEYFSETQRNKGNFPGRFSGRQFSNSRSEMNVSTLELGDSALYLCASSLGGQGYSTGELFFGEGSRLTVL.

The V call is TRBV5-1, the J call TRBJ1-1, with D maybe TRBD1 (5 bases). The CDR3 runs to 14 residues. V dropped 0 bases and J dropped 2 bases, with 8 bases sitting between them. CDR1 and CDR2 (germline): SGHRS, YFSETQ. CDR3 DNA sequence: TGCGCCAGCAGCTTGGGGGGCCCTAACACTGAAGCTTTCTTT. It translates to CASSLGGPNTEAFF. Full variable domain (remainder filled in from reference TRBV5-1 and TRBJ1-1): KAGVTQTPRYLIKTRGQQVTLSCSPISGHRSVSWYQQTPGQGLQFLFEYFSETQRNKGNFPGRFSGRQFSNSRSEMNVSTLELGDSALYLCASSLGGPNTEAFFGQGTRLTVV.

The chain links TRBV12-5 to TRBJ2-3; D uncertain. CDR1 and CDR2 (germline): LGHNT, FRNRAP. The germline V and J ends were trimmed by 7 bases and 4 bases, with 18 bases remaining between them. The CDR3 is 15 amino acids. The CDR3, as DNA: TGTGCTAGTGCTCCCGGGTCTCTCAAGGCAGATACGCAGTATTTT. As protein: CASAPGSLKADTQYF.